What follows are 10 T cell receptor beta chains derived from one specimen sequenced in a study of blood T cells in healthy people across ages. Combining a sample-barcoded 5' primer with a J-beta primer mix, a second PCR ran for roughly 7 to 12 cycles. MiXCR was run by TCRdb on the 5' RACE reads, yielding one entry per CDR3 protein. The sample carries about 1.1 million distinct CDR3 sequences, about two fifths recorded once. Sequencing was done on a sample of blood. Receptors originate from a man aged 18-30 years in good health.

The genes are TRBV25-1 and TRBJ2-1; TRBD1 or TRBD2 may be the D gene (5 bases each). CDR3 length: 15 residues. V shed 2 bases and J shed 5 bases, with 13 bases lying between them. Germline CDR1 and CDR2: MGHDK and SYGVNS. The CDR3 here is CASSEATGANNEQFF. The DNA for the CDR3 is TGTGCCAGCAGTGAAGCCACCGGGGCCAACAATGAGCAGTTCTTC. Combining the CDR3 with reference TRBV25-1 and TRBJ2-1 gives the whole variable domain EADIYQTPRYLVIGTGKKITLECSQTMGHDKMYWYQQDPGMELHLIHYSYGVNSTEKGDLSSESTVSRIRTEHFPLTLESARPSHTSQYLCASSEATGANNEQFFGPGTRLTVL.

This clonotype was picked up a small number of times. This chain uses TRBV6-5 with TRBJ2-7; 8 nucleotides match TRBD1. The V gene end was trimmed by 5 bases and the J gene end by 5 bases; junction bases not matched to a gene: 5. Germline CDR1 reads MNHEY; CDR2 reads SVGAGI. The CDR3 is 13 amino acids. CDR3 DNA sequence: TGTGCCAGCAGTGACGCAGGGGGCAACGAGCAGTACTTC. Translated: CASSDAGGNEQYF.

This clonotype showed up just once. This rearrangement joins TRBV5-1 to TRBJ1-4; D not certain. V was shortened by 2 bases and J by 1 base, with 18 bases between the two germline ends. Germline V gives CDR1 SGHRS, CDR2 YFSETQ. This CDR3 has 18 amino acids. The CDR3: CASSLTPRPRGTNEKLFF. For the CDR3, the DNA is TGCGCCAGCAGCTTAACACCACGTCCTCGGGGAACTAATGAAAAACTGTTTTTT.

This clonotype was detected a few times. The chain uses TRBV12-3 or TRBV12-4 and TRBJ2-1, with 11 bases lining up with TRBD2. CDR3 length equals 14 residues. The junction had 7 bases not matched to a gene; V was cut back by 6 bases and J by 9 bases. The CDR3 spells CASRISGGAGEQFF. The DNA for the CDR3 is TGTGCCAGCAGAATTAGCGGGGGGGCAGGTGAGCAGTTCTTC.

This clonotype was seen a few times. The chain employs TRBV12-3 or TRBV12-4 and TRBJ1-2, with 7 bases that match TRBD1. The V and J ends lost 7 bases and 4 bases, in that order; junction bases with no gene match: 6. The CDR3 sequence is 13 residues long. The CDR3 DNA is TGTGCCAGCACGGACAGGCCCTCCTATGGCTACACCTTC. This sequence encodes CASTDRPSYGYTF.

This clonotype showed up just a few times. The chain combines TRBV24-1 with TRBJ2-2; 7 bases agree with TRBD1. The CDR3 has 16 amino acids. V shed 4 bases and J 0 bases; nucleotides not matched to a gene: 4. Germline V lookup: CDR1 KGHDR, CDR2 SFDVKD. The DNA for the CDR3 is TGTGCCACCAGTGACCGGACAGGATCGAACACCGGGGAGCTGTTTTTT. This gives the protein CATSDRTGSNTGELFF.

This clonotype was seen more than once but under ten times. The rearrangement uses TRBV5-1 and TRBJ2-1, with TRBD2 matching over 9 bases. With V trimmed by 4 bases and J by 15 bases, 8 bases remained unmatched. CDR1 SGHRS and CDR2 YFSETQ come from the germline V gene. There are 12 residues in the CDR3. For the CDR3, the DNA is TGCGCCAGCAGCCCCAGTCTAGCGGGGCGGTTCTTC. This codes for CASSPSLAGRFF. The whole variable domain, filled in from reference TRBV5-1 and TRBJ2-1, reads KAGVTQTPRYLIKTRGQQVTLSCSPISGHRSVSWYQQTPGQGLQFLFEYFSETQRNKGNFPGRFSGRQFSNSRSEMNVSTLELGDSALYLCASSPSLAGRFFGPGTRLTVL.

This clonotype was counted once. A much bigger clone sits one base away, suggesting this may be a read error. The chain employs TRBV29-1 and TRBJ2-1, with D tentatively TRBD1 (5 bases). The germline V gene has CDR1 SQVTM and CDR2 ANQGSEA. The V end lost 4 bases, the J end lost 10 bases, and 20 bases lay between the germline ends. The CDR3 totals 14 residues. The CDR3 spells CSVVGQGSSYEQFF. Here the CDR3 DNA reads TGCAGCGTTGTAGGGCAGGGAAGCTCCTACGAGCAGTTCTTC.

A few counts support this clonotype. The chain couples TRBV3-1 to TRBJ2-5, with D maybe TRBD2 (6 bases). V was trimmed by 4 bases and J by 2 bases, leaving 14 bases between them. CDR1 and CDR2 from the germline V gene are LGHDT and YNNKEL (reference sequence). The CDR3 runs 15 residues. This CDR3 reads CASSLIPTRQETQYF. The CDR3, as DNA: TGTGCCAGCAGCCTTATCCCGACTAGACAAGAGACCCAGTACTTC.

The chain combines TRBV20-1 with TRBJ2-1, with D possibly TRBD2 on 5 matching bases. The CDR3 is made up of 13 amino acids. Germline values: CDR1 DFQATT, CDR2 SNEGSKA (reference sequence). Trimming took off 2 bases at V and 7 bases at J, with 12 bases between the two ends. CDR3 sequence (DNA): TGCAGTGCTAGATTACCAACGGGGAATGAGCAGTTCTTC. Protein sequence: CSARLPTGNEQFF.